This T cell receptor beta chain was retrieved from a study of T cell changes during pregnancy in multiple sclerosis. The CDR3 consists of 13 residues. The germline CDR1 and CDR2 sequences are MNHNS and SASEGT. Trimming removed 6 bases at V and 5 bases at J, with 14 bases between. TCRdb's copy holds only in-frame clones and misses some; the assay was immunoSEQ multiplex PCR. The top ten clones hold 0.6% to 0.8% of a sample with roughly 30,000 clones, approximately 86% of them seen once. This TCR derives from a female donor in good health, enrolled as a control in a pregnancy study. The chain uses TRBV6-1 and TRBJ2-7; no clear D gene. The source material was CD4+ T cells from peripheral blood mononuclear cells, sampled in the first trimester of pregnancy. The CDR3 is CASSLPYLHEQYF. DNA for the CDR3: TGTGCCAGCAGCCTCCCCTACCTCCACGAGCAGTACTTC.